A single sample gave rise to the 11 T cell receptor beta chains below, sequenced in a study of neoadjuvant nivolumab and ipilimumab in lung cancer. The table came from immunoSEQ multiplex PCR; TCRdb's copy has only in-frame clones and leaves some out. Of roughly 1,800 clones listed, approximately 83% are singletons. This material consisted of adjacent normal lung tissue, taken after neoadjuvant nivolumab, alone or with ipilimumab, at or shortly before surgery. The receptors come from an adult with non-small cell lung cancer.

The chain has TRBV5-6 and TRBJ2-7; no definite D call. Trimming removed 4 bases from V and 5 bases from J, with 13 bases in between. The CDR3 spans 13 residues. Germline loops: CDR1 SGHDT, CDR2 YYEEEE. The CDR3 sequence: CASSPAVSDEQYF. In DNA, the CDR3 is TGTGCCAGCAGCCCGGCAGTCAGTGACGAGCAGTACTTC.

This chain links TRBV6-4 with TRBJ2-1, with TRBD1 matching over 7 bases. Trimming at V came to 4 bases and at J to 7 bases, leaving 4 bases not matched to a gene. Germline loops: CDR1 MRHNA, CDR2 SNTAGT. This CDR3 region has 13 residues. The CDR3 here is CASSVTGVNEQFF. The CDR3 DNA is TGTGCCAGCAGTGTTACAGGGGTGAATGAGCAGTTCTTC.

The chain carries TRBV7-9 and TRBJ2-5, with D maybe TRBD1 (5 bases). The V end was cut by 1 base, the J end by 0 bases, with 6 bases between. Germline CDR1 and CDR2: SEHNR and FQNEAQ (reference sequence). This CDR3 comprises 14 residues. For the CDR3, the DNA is TGTGCCAGCAGCTTAGGACAGTACCAAGAGACCCAGTACTTC. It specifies CASSLGQYQETQYF.

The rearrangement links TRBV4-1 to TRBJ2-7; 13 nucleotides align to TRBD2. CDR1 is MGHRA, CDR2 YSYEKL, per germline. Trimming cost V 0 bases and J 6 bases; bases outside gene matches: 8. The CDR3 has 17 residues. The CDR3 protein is CASSQEVHGTSGIEQYF. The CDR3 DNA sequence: TGCGCCAGCAGCCAAGAGGTGCATGGGACTAGCGGGATCGAGCAGTACTTC.

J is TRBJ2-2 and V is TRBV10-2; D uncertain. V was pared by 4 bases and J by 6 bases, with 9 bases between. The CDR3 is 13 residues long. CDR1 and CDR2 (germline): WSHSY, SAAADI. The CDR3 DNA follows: TGCGCCAGCAGTGCGAGGCTAGCCGGGGAGCTGTTTTTT. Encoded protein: CASSARLAGELFF.

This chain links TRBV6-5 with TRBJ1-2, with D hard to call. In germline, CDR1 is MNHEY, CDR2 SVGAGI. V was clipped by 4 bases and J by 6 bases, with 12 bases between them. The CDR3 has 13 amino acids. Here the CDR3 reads CASSSYGGNGYTF. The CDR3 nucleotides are TGTGCCAGCAGTTCCTACGGTGGCAATGGCTACACCTTC.

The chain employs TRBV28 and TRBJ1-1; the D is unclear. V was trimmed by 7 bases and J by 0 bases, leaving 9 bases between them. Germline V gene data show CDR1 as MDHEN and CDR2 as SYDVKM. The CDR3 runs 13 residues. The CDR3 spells CASKKEMNTEAFF. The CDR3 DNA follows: TGTGCCAGCAAGAAGGAGATGAACACTGAAGCTTTCTTT.

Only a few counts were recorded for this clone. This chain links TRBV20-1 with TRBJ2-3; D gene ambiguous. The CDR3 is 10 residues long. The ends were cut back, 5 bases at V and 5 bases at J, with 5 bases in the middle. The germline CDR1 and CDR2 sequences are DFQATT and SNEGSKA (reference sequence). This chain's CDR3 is CSAGRDTQYF. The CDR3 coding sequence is TGCAGTGCTGGTCGAGATACGCAGTATTTT.

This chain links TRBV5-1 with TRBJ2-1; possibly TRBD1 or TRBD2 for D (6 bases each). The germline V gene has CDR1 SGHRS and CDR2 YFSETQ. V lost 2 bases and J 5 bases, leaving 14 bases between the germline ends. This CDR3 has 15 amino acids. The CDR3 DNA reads TGCGCCAGCAGCTTCGGGGGCCTTTGGGACAATGAGCAGTTCTTC. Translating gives CASSFGGLWDNEQFF.

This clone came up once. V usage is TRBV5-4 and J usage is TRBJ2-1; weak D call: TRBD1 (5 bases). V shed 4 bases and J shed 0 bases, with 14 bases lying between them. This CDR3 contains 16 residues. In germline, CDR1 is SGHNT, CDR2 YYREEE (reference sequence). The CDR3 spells CASSMTTGDSYNEQFF. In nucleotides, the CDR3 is TGTGCCAGCAGCATGACCACAGGAGACTCCTACAATGAGCAGTTCTTC.

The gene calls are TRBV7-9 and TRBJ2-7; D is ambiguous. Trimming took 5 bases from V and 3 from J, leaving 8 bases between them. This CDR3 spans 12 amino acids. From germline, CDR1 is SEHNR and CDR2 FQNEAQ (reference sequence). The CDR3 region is CASSDSGYEQYF. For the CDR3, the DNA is TGTGCCAGCAGCGATTCGGGCTACGAGCAGTACTTC.